The clone carrying this T cell receptor (beta chain) was recorded only once. Its antigen is not known. Trimming shortened V by 0 bases and J by 1 base, and 8 bases separated the two germline ends. Germline CDR1 and CDR2: SGHRS and YFSETQ. This CDR3 is built from 16 residues. This entry belongs to a study of PD-L1 blockade in urothelial cancer. Study-level background: Between 0 and 3 chemotherapy regimens preceded treatment for each patient. Blood analysis occurred 3 weeks (second dose) and 6 weeks after treatment start.

Sample time point: peripheral blood 6 weeks after treatment start. Regarding the study as a whole: Having blood TCR clonality under the median before treatment predicted better survival.

Generated by immunoSEQ multiplex PCR, the TCRdb table keeps only in-frame clones and is missing some. The data show tens of thousands of clones, with around 85% seen just once and 8% to 13% held by the top ten. This sequence joins TRBV5-1 and TRBJ2-6, with unresolved D. Material: PBMCs, obtained around atezolizumab (anti-PD-L1) treatment. The TCR originated in a man aged 60 to 75 with urothelial cancer. The CDR3 sequence is CASSLDSLSGANVLTF. The DNA of the CDR3 is TGCGCCAGCAGCTTGGACAGCCTATCTGGGGCCAACGTCCTGACTTTC.